These 30 T cell receptor beta chains were sequenced from one sample in a study of shared clonotypes between healthy human individuals. Sequenced by immunoSEQ multiplex PCR; TCRdb stores in-frame clones only, minus some. The top ten clones hold around 11% of a sample with approximately 470,000 clones, approximately 78% of them seen once. The material sequenced was PBMCs. The receptors stem from a woman aged 35 to 49 in good health. Some clones in this sample may be carry-over from other donors' samples.

This clone was recorded only once. The V and J genes are TRBV7-9 and TRBJ2-7; 10 bases line up with TRBD2. The J segment lost 3 bases and the V segment lost 5 bases, leaving 4 bases of the junction unmatched. This CDR3 has 14 amino acids. Germline V lookup: CDR1 SEHNR, CDR2 FQNEAQ (reference sequence). CDR3 nucleotide sequence: TGTGCCAGCAGCCCACGGACTAGCGGCTACGAGCAGTACTTC. Translating it yields CASSPRTSGYEQYF.

Notes on this clone: One junction end disagrees with the germline gene, perhaps due to a read error. The J gene is TRBJ1-1, the V gene TRBV20-1; D remains unclear. CDR1 is DFQATT and CDR2 is SNEGSKA in the germline V gene (reference sequence). The CDR3 is 11 amino acids. The CDR3 nucleotides are TGCAGGGCTACAGACAACACTGAAGCTTTCTTT. As protein: CRATDNTEAFF.

The chain combines TRBV2 with TRBJ1-2; D possibly corresponds to TRBD1 (5 bases). Trimming stripped 7 bases from V and 4 bases from J, with 19 bases between. Germline V gives CDR1 SNHLY, CDR2 FYNNEI. CDR3 length equals 15 residues. The CDR3 region is CASTQGVGRAYGYTF. The CDR3, as DNA: TGTGCCAGCACCCAAGGGGTAGGCAGGGCCTATGGCTACACCTTC.

V and J are TRBV6-6 and TRBJ1-4, with 10 bases that match TRBD1. This CDR3 contains 16 residues. Germline V gene sequence: CDR1 MNHNY, CDR2 SVGAGI (reference sequence). The trim removed 6 bases at V and 0 bases at J, leaving 4 bases unmatched. The CDR3 sequence is CASSGQGVATNEKLFF. CDR3 coding DNA: TGTGCCAGCAGCGGACAGGGGGTGGCAACTAATGAAAAACTGTTTTTT.

The rearrangement joins TRBV6-1 to TRBJ2-7; D is tentatively TRBD1 or TRBD2 (5 bases each). The CDR3 length is 15 residues. Germline V gene lookup returns CDR1 MNHNS and CDR2 SASEGT. Trimming left V 1 base short and J 3 bases short, with 13 bases between. CDR3 loop: CASSEGDPNYYEQYF. CDR3 sequence (DNA): TGTGCCAGCAGTGAAGGGGACCCAAACTACTACGAGCAGTACTTC.

The chain joins TRBV5-1 to TRBJ1-1, with D perhaps matching TRBD1 (5 bases). CDR1 SGHRS and CDR2 YFSETQ come from the germline V gene. The length of the CDR3 is 14 residues. With 4 bases removed from V and 0 bases from J, the gap between germline ends came to 10 bases. The CDR3, as DNA: TGCGCCAGCAGCCTAGGGACGGTGAACACTGAAGCTTTCTTT. Translating gives CASSLGTVNTEAFF.

The V call is TRBV4-1, the J call TRBJ1-1; weak D call: TRBD1 (6 bases). CDR3 length: 15 residues. Trimming stripped 5 bases from V and 2 bases from J, with 15 bases between. CDR1 is MGHRA and CDR2 is YSYEKL in the germline V gene. CDR3 sequence reads: CASSSQTGINTEAFF. CDR3 sequence (DNA): TGCGCCAGCAGCTCCCAGACAGGAATTAACACTGAAGCTTTCTTT.

This clone has just a few counts. V is TRBV28 and J is TRBJ2-7; maybe TRBD1 (6 bases). This CDR3 is built from 15 residues. Looked up from germline, CDR1 is MDHEN and CDR2 is SYDVKM. V was trimmed by 2 bases and J by 0 bases, leaving 11 bases between them. The CDR3 sequence is CASSLTDSLSYEQYF. DNA for the CDR3: TGTGCCAGCAGTTTAACGGACAGCCTCTCCTACGAGCAGTACTTC.

This clone was observed a single time. The chain recombines TRBV6-4 with TRBJ2-1; 8 bases are shared with TRBD1. The CDR3 runs to 13 residues. Germline CDR1 and CDR2: MRHNA and SNTAGT. Losses at the gene ends were 6 bases for V and 5 bases for J; bases not matched to a gene: 3. The CDR3 reads CASRGQGDNEQFF. The CDR3 nucleotides read TGTGCCAGCAGAGGACAGGGCGACAATGAGCAGTTCTTC.

On this clone itself: This likely reflects a read error, since a far larger clone is one base away. The rearrangement joins TRBV6-4 to TRBJ2-3; D uncertain. This CDR3 contains 14 residues. V lost 3 bases, J lost 0 bases, and 7 bases lay in between. The germline V gene has CDR1 MRHNA and CDR2 SNTAGT. The CDR3 reads CASSDDGSTDTQYF. The CDR3 DNA reads TGTGCCAGCAGTGATGACGGGAGCACAGATACGCAGTATTTT.

This sequence joins TRBV10-3 and TRBJ2-2; no clear D gene. The V gene's germline CDR1 is ENHRY and CDR2 SYGVKD. The CDR3 has 15 residues. V was trimmed by 2 bases and J by 4 bases, leaving 11 bases between them. The chain's CDR3 is CAISEGVLGTGELFF. The DNA for the CDR3 is TGTGCCATCAGTGAGGGGGTTCTTGGCACCGGGGAGCTGTTTTTT.

The chain carries TRBV5-1 and TRBJ1-1; 8 bases are a match to TRBD1. CDR1 and CDR2 (germline): SGHRS, YFSETQ. The ends lost 4 bases at V and 8 bases at J; junction bases unmatched: 4. The CDR3 has 12 amino acids. CDR3 sequence (DNA): TGCGCCAGCAGCACTGACAGGGGAGAAGCTTTCTTT. Residues: CASSTDRGEAFF.

The rearrangement links TRBV7-3 to TRBJ2-1; D is undetermined. The CDR3 is 14 amino acids. Germline V lookup: CDR1 SGHTA, CDR2 FQGTGA. Trimming left V 5 bases short and J 6 bases short, with 14 bases between. The CDR3 DNA reads as TGTGCCAGCAGCCTGGCTTTGGAGAGCAATGAGCAGTTCTTC. This encodes CASSLALESNEQFF. The whole variable domain, filled in from reference TRBV7-3 and TRBJ2-1, reads GAGVSQTPSNKVTEKGKYVELRCDPISGHTALYWYRQSLGQGPEFLIYFQGTGAADDSGLPNDRFFAVRPEGSVSTLKIQRTERGDSAVYLCASSLALESNEQFFGPGTRLTVL.

V usage is TRBV7-2 and J usage is TRBJ1-5; tentative D call: TRBD1 (5 bases). CDR1 and CDR2 from the germline V gene are SGHTA and FQGNSA. The length of the CDR3 is 13 residues. V lost 3 bases to trimming and J lost 7 bases, with 10 bases between them. CDR3 coding DNA: TGTGCCAGCAGCTTGACAGAGAAGCAGCCCCAGCATTTT. Its translation: CASSLTEKQPQHF.

DNA of the CDR3: TGTGCCAGCAGCCTACCCGGCAACACTGAAGCTTTCTTT. Translating gives CASSLPGNTEAFF. V is TRBV7-9 and J is TRBJ1-1; the D is unclear. CDR1 and CDR2 (germline): SEHNR, FQNEAQ (reference sequence). The V end was cut by 5 bases, the J end by 2 bases, with 9 bases between. This CDR3 contains 13 residues.

The V and J genes are TRBV4-2 and TRBJ1-3; D call uncertain. V was trimmed by 4 bases and J by 0 bases, leaving 22 bases between them. The V gene's germline CDR1 is LGHNA and CDR2 YNFKEQ. The CDR3 is 19 residues long. CDR3 coding DNA: TGTGCCAGCAGCCCCCCTCTCATAGGACCGACCTACTCTGGAAACACCATATATTTT. Residues: CASSPPLIGPTYSGNTIYF.

V is TRBV18 and J is TRBJ2-3, with a tentative D call TRBD2 (7 bases). CDR3 length: 15 amino acids. In germline, CDR1 is KGHSH, CDR2 LQKENI. V lost 1 base to trimming and J lost 6 bases, with 14 bases between them. CDR3 protein: CASSPRGGADDTQYF. In DNA, the CDR3 is TGTGCCAGCTCACCACGGGGGGGGGCCGACGATACGCAGTATTTT.

The gene calls are TRBV20-1 and TRBJ2-3; D gene ambiguous. Germline loops: CDR1 DFQATT, CDR2 SNEGSKA (reference sequence). This CDR3 has 11 residues. The DNA of the CDR3 is TGCAGCGTCTCCGGCACAGATACGCAGTATTTT. Protein product: CSVSGTDTQYF.

V gene TRBV18 combines with J gene TRBJ2-2; D may be TRBD1 or TRBD2 (5 bases each). Trimming took off 6 bases at V and 6 bases at J, with 17 bases between the two ends. Germline loops: CDR1 KGHSH, CDR2 LQKENI. This CDR3 comprises 15 residues. This CDR3 reads CASSLPGAESGELFF. CDR3 DNA sequence: TGTGCCAGCTCTCTTCCCGGGGCAGAGTCCGGGGAGCTGTTTTTT.

This clone was detected only a few times. The genes are TRBV6-5 and TRBJ2-1; unclear D gene. The V end was cut by 6 bases, the J end by 7 bases, with 13 bases between. This CDR3 contains 13 residues. Germline CDR1 MNHEY, CDR2 SVGAGI. DNA of the CDR3: TGTGCCAGCAGCAGTAATTCCCAGAATGAGCAGTTCTTC. Its protein is CASSSNSQNEQFF.

The chain has TRBV10-3 and TRBJ2-2; 11 bases are a match to TRBD1. The CDR3 length is 15 residues. CDR1 ENHRY and CDR2 SYGVKD come from the germline V gene. The V segment lost 4 bases and the J segment 4 bases; nucleotides outside the gene matches: 2. As DNA, the CDR3 is TGTGCCATCAGTGGGGACAGGGGGAGCACCGGGGAGCTGTTTTTT. Its protein product is CAISGDRGSTGELFF.

The chain links TRBV7-9 to TRBJ1-3; D uncertain. This CDR3 has 18 amino acids. CDR1 is SEHNR, CDR2 FQNEAQ, per germline (reference sequence). Trimming cost V 5 bases and J 3 bases, with 23 bases left between them. This CDR3 is CASSPTLGELTLGNTIYF. The DNA of the CDR3 is TGTGCCAGCAGCCCTACCCTTGGTGAACTAACACTTGGAAACACCATATATTTT.

The chain is built from TRBV30 and TRBJ1-1, with D uncertain. Germline-derived CDR1 and CDR2 are GTSNPN and SVGIG (reference sequence). The CDR3 length is 13 residues. V shed 5 bases and J shed 4 bases, with 14 bases lying between them. The CDR3 DNA reads TGTGCCTGGGGTAATACTTTGGGCACTGAAGCTTTCTTT. It codes for CAWGNTLGTEAFF.

This clone was recorded a few times. The rearrangement links TRBV4-2 to TRBJ1-4, with D perhaps TRBD1 (5 bases). Germline V lookup: CDR1 LGHNA, CDR2 YNFKEQ. There are 15 residues in the CDR3. Trimming stripped 0 bases from V and 6 bases from J, with 11 bases between. DNA of the CDR3: TGTGCCAGCAGCCAAGATCGAAGGGGCCATGAAAAACTGTTTTTT. Its protein product is CASSQDRRGHEKLFF.

This clone was recorded only once. The chain employs TRBV18 and TRBJ2-1; 12 nucleotides line up with TRBD2. CDR3 length: 18 residues. Looked up from germline, CDR1 is KGHSH and CDR2 is LQKENI. J was trimmed by 9 bases and V by 3 bases; bases with no gene match: 15. The CDR3 sequence: CASSPQPPLAGGGGEQFF. CDR3 in DNA: TGTGCCAGCTCACCCCAACCCCCACTAGCGGGAGGCGGCGGTGAGCAGTTCTTC.

This clone was seen just once. V and J are TRBV30 and TRBJ1-4; the D gene is possibly TRBD1 (6 bases). The germline V gene encodes CDR1 GTSNPN and CDR2 SVGIG (reference sequence). The CDR3 sequence is 15 residues long. V was trimmed by 4 bases and J by 7 bases, leaving 19 bases between them. CDR3 sequence: CAWMKKQGFSEKLFF. CDR3 DNA: TGTGCCTGGATGAAAAAACAGGGCTTCAGTGAAAAACTGTTTTTT.

This clone appeared once. V and J are TRBV30 and TRBJ2-5, with TRBD2 as a possible D gene (6 bases). CDR3 size: 13 residues. The V gene's germline CDR1 is GTSNPN and CDR2 SVGIG (reference sequence). The germline V and J ends were trimmed by 0 bases and 4 bases, with 9 bases remaining between them. CDR3 region: CAWSVTGVETQYF. CDR3 coding DNA: TGTGCCTGGAGTGTAACGGGGGTAGAGACCCAGTACTTC. Using reference TRBV30 and TRBJ2-5 for the parts outside the CDR3, the full variable domain is SQTIHQWPATLVQPVGSPLSLECTVEGTSNPNLYWYRQAAGRGLQLLFYSVGIGQISSEVPQNLSASRPQDRQFILSSKKLLLSDSGFYLCAWSVTGVETQYFGPGTRLLVL.

This clone was observed at least ten times. The V gene is TRBV7-3, the J gene TRBJ2-7; TRBD1 matches 7 bases. From germline, CDR1 is SGHTA and CDR2 FQGTGA. The CDR3 covers 13 residues. Losses at the gene ends were 5 bases for V and 2 bases for J; bases not matched to a gene: 3. The chain's CDR3 is CASSRDRAYEQYF. The CDR3 DNA is TGTGCCAGCAGCAGGGACAGAGCCTACGAGCAGTACTTC.

In DNA, the CDR3 is TGTGCCAGCAGTACCCCAGGGAATCAGCCCCAGCATTTT. It translates to CASSTPGNQPQHF. The V call is TRBV6-1, the J call TRBJ1-5, with D perhaps TRBD1 (5 bases). The ends were cut back, 5 bases at V and 4 bases at J, with 9 bases in the middle. Germline CDR1 is MNHNS and CDR2 is SASEGT. CDR3 length equals 13 residues.

The genes are TRBV28 and TRBJ1-2, with D possibly TRBD1 on 6 matching bases. Germline loops: CDR1 MDHEN, CDR2 SYDVKM. The CDR3 length is 13 residues. V was shortened by 6 bases and J by 8 bases, with 16 bases between the two germline ends. CDR3 region: CASRRNRADGYTF. The CDR3 DNA reads TGTGCCAGCAGAAGGAACAGGGCGGACGGCTACACCTTC.